A selection of T cell receptor beta chains follows, all from one sample in a study of blood T cell repertoires in COVID-19. Generated by immunoSEQ multiplex PCR, the TCRdb table keeps only in-frame clones and is missing some. The sample shows approximately 150,000 clones, 65% to 85% of them seen only once. The sequencing sample was made of peripheral blood. These receptors came from a woman aged 55-69 years with acute or convalescent COVID-19. The CDR3 runs from the conserved cysteine through the conserved F or W. Fields, in order: J gene, D gene, V gene, clone size, CDR3 DNA, CDR3 protein. A D gene is named only where the DNA matches it firmly. Clone size is given for some rows only: seen once, a few or many times, or a class if the clone is expanded.

j_gene: TRBJ1-2; d_gene: -; v_gene: TRBV28; abundance: -; CDR3nt: TGTGCCAGCAGTTTAGGGGAGGCCCCTGTTAGCAGTGGCTACACCTTC; CDR3aa: CASSLGEAPVSSGYTF
j_gene: TRBJ2-7; d_gene: TRBD2; v_gene: TRBV2; abundance: -; CDR3nt: TGTGCCAGCTGGGGGGACTACTACGAGCAGTACTTC; CDR3aa: CASWGDYYEQYF
j_gene: TRBJ2-1; d_gene: TRBD2; v_gene: TRBV10-1; abundance: -; CDR3nt: TGCGCCAGCAGTGAGTCCTGGACTAGCAATAGCAATGAGCAGTTCTTC; CDR3aa: CASSESWTSNSNEQFF
j_gene: TRBJ2-7; d_gene: -; v_gene: TRBV4-1; abundance: -; CDR3nt: TGCGCCAGCAGCCAAGGCCCCCAGTACGAGCAGTACTTC; CDR3aa: CASSQGPQYEQYF
j_gene: TRBJ1-6; d_gene: TRBD1; v_gene: TRBV5-4; abundance: -; CDR3nt: TGTGCCAGCAGCGTTATCGGACAGGGGAGATCACCCCTCCACTTT; CDR3aa: CASSVIGQGRSPLHF
j_gene: TRBJ2-7; d_gene: TRBD1; v_gene: TRBV27; abundance: -; CDR3nt: TGTGCCAGCAGTTTCTCAGGGGGCCTCGACGAGCAGTACTTC; CDR3aa: CASSFSGGLDEQYF
j_gene: TRBJ2-7; d_gene: TRBD1; v_gene: TRBV6-5; abundance: -; CDR3nt: TGTGCCAGCAGTCCCGGGGACAGCACCTACGAGCAGTACTTC; CDR3aa: CASSPGDSTYEQYF
j_gene: TRBJ1-4; d_gene: -; v_gene: TRBV5-4; abundance: -; CDR3nt: TGTGCCAGCAGCTCCACCCCCGGGGGGGGAGAAAAACTGTTTTTT; CDR3aa: CASSSTPGGGEKLFF
j_gene: TRBJ2-1; d_gene: TRBD2; v_gene: TRBV5-1; abundance: -; CDR3nt: TGCGCCAGCAGTTCAAACCCGCTAGCGGGAGTGGGTGAGCAGTTCTTC; CDR3aa: CASSSNPLAGVGEQFF
j_gene: TRBJ1-4; d_gene: -; v_gene: TRBV19; abundance: few; CDR3nt: TGTGCCAGTGCCAGGCGGGGTAATGAAAAACTGTTTTTT; CDR3aa: CASARRGNEKLFF
j_gene: TRBJ2-1; d_gene: TRBD2; v_gene: TRBV7-9; abundance: -; CDR3nt: TGTGCCAGCAGCCCCCGGACTAGCGGGTTTTACAATGAGCAGTTCTTC; CDR3aa: CASSPRTSGFYNEQFF
j_gene: TRBJ2-7; d_gene: -; v_gene: TRBV28; abundance: few; CDR3nt: TGTGCCAGCAGTCCCTATTTGAAATTATCACCTTCCTACGAGCAGTACTTC; CDR3aa: CASSPYLKLSPSYEQYF
j_gene: TRBJ2-7; d_gene: -; v_gene: TRBV20-1; abundance: -; CDR3nt: TGCAGTGCTAGTGTTGGTGACAGTAGCTACGAGCAGTACTTC; CDR3aa: CSASVGDSSYEQYF
j_gene: TRBJ2-7; d_gene: -; v_gene: TRBV6-5; abundance: -; CDR3nt: TGTGCCAGCATGGGGGCCCCACCTAGGAACGAGCAGTACTTC; CDR3aa: CASMGAPPRNEQYF
j_gene: TRBJ2-7; d_gene: -; v_gene: TRBV5-1; abundance: -; CDR3nt: TGCGCCAGCAGCTTCTTCACTTCGGGAGTCGGCATGGGCGAGCAGTACTTC; CDR3aa: CASSFFTSGVGMGEQYF
j_gene: TRBJ2-1; d_gene: TRBD2; v_gene: TRBV7-9; abundance: -; CDR3nt: TGTGCCAGCAGCCGTCGGACTAGCGGGGATTACCGAGAGTTCTTC; CDR3aa: CASSRRTSGDYREFF
j_gene: TRBJ1-5; d_gene: -; v_gene: TRBV19; abundance: -; CDR3nt: TGTGCCAGTAGTCCAGGGCGGGGGGTACGGAATCAGCCCCAGCATTTT; CDR3aa: CASSPGRGVRNQPQHF
j_gene: TRBJ2-7; d_gene: -; v_gene: TRBV5-1; abundance: -; CDR3nt: TGCGCCAGCAGCTTGGCCCTAGCCCAGTCTAACGAGCAGTACTTC; CDR3aa: CASSLALAQSNEQYF
j_gene: TRBJ1-6; d_gene: -; v_gene: TRBV9; abundance: -; CDR3nt: TGTGCCAGCAGCGTAGACAGGTTTTCACCCCTCCACTTT; CDR3aa: CASSVDRFSPLHF
j_gene: TRBJ1-3; d_gene: -; v_gene: TRBV13; abundance: once; CDR3nt: TGTGCCAGCAGCGCTGCCGATTGGAGCTCTGGAAACACCATATATTTT; CDR3aa: CASSAADWSSGNTIYF
j_gene: TRBJ1-5; d_gene: -; v_gene: TRBV28; abundance: -; CDR3nt: TGTGCCAGCAACCGGTGGGGAGACCAGCCCCAGCATTTT; CDR3aa: CASNRWGDQPQHF
j_gene: TRBJ2-5; d_gene: -; v_gene: TRBV1; abundance: -; CDR3nt: TGCACCAGCAGCCAAGATCGCTCACTAGCGGCAACCTACCAAGAGACCCAGTACTTC; CDR3aa: CTSSQDRSLAATYQETQYF
j_gene: TRBJ2-5; d_gene: -; v_gene: TRBV28; abundance: -; CDR3nt: TGTGCCAGCAGTTTTGAGCGGTGGGAGACCCAGTACTTC; CDR3aa: CASSFERWETQYF
j_gene: TRBJ2-1; d_gene: TRBD1; v_gene: TRBV7-3; abundance: -; CDR3nt: TGTGCCAGCAGCACCGGGACAGGTCGATACAATGAGCAGTTCTTC; CDR3aa: CASSTGTGRYNEQFF
j_gene: TRBJ2-7; d_gene: -; v_gene: TRBV21-1; abundance: -; CDR3nt: TGTGCCAGCAGCAAAAAGGGACAGGCAAACTTC; CDR3aa: CASSKKGQANF
j_gene: TRBJ1-5; d_gene: -; v_gene: TRBV15; abundance: once; CDR3nt: TGTGCCACCAGCAGAGATCCGGGTAGCAATCAGCCCCAGCATTTT; CDR3aa: CATSRDPGSNQPQHF
j_gene: TRBJ2-7; d_gene: TRBD2; v_gene: TRBV30; abundance: -; CDR3nt: TGTGCCCTACAGACTAGCGGGATTTTGTACGAGCAGTACTTC; CDR3aa: CALQTSGILYEQYF
j_gene: TRBJ2-7; d_gene: TRBD2; v_gene: TRBV19; abundance: -; CDR3nt: TGTGCCACCCAGAGGGCGGGAGGGCACTACGAGCAGTACTTC; CDR3aa: CATQRAGGHYEQYF
j_gene: TRBJ2-7; d_gene: -; v_gene: TRBV4-1; abundance: -; CDR3nt: TGCGCCAGCAGCCCATGGAACTTAAGGGGCGAGCAGTACTTC; CDR3aa: CASSPWNLRGEQYF